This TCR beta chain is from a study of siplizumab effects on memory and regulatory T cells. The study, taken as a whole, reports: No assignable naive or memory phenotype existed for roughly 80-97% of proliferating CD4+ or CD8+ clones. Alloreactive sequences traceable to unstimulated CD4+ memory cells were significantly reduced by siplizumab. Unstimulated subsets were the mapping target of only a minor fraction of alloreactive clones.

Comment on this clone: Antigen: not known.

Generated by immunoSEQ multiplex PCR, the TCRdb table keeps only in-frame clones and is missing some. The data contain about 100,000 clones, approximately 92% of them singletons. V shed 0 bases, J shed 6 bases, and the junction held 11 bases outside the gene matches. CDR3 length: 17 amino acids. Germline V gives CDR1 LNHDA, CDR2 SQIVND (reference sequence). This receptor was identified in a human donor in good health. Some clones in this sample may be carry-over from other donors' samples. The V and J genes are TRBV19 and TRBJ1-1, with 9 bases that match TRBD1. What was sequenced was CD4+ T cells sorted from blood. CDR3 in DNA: TGTGCCAGTAGTATAGAGGGGGGGACAGGGTACCTCGCTGAAGCTTTCTTT. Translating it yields CASSIEGGTGYLAEAFF.